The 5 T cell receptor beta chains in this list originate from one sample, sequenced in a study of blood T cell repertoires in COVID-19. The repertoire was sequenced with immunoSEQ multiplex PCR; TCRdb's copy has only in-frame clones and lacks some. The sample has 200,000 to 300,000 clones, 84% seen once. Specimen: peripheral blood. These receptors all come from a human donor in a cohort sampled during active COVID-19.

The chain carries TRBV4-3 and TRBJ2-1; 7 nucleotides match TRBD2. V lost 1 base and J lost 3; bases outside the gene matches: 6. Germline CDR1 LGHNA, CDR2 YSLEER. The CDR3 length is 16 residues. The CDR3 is CASSQAVGGDYNEQFF. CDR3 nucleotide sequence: TGCGCCAGCAGCCAAGCCGTGGGGGGGGACTACAATGAGCAGTTCTTC.

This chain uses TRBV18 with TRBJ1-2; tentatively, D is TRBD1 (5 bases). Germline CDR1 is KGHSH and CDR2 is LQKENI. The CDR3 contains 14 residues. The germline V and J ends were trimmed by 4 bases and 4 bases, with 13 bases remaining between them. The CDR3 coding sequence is TGTGCCAGCTCACAGAGGACACAACTCTATGGCTACACCTTC. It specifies CASSQRTQLYGYTF.

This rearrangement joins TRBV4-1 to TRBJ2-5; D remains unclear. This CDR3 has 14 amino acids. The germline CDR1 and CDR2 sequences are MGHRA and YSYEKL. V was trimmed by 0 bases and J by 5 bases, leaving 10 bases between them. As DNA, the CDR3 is TGCGCCAGCAGCCAAGAGACGACTTGGGAGACCCAGTACTTC. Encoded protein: CASSQETTWETQYF.

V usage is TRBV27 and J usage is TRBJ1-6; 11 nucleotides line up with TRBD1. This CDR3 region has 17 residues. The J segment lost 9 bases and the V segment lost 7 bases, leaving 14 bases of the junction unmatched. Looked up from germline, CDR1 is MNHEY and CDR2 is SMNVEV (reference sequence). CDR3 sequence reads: CASKGLRTGGQVSPLHF. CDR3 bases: TGTGCCAGCAAGGGTCTGCGGACAGGGGGCCAGGTTTCACCCCTCCACTTT.

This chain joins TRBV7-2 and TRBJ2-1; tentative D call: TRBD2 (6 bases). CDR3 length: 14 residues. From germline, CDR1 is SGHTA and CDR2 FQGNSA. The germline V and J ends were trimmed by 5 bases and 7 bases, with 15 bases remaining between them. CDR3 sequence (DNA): TGTGCCAGCAGCCTTGGGGGGATGGGAAATGAGCAGTTCTTC. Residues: CASSLGGMGNEQFF.